This section outlines one T cell receptor (beta chain) sequence together with its context. The CDR3 spans 15 residues. Trimming cost V 5 bases and J 8 bases; bases outside gene matches: 8. Germline loops: CDR1 SGHVS, CDR2 FQNEAQ. The sample is drawn from a study of control samples from healthy donors and cancer patients. Measured with immunoSEQ multiplex PCR; TCRdb has only the in-frame clones, and not every one. Here the sample spans 200,000 or so clones, just under 95% being singletons. The sequenced sample was blood. The chain employs TRBV7-8 and TRBJ1-6; 8 nucleotides line up with TRBD1. The origin of this receptor is a man in his forties or fifties in good health. CDR3 in DNA: TGTGCCAGCAGCCATTGGACAGGGATGGATTCACCCCTCCACTTT. It encodes CASSHWTGMDSPLHF.